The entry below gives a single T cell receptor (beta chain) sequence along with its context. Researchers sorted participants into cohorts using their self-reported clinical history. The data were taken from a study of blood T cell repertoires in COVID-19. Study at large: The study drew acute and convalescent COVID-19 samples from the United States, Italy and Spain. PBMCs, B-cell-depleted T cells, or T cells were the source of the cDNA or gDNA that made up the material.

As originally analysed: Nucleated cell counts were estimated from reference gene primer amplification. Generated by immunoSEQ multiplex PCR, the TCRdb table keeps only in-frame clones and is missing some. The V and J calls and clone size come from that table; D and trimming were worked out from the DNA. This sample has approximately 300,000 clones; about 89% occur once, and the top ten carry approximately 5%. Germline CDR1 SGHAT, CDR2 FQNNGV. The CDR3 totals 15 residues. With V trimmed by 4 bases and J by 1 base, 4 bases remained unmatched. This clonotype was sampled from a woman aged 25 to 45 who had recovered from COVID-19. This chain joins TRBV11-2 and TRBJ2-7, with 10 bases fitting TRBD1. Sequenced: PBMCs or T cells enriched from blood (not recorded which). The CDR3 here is CASSSRTGGSYEQYF. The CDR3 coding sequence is TGTGCCAGCAGCTCACGGACAGGGGGTTCCTACGAGCAGTACTTC.